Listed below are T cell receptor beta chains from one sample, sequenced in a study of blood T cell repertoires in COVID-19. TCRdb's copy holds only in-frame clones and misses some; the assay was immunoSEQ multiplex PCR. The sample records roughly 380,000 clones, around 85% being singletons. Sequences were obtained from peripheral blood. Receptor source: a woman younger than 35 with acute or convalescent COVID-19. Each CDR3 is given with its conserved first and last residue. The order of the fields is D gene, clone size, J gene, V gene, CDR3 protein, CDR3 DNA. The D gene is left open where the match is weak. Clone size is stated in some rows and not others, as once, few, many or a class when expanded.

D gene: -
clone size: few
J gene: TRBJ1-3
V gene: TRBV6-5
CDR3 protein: CASGAGNTIYF
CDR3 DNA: TGTGCCAGCGGGGCCGGAAACACCATATATTTT

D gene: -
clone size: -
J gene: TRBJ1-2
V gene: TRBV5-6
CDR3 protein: CASSQAGNYGYTF
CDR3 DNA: TGTGCCAGCAGCCAAGCGGGAAACTATGGCTACACCTTC

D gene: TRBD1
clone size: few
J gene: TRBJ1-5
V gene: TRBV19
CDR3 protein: CASRRTGDLTSQHF
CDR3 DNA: TGTGCCAGTAGAAGGACAGGGGACCTTACGTCCCAGCATTTT

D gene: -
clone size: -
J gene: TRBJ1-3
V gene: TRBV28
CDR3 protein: CASSLRPGSGNTIYF
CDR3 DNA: TGTGCCAGCAGTTTACGTCCAGGGTCGGGAAACACCATATATTTT

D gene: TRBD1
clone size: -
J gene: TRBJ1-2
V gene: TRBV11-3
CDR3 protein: CASSIAAGQLYGYTF
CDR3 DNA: TGTGCCAGCAGCATCGCCGCGGGACAGCTCTATGGCTACACCTTC

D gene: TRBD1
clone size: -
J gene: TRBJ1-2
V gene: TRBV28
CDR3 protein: CASSFPGTGGGYTF
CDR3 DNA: TGTGCCAGCAGTTTCCCAGGGACAGGCGGAGGCTACACCTTC

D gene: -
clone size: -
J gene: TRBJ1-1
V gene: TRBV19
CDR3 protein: CASTPPGDTEAFF
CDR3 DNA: TGTGCCAGTACCCCCCCAGGTGACACTGAAGCTTTCTTT

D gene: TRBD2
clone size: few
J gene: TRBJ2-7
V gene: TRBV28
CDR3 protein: CANTKPPGLNIREQYF
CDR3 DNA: TGTGCCAACACCAAACCCCCGGGACTAAATATTCGCGAGCAGTACTTC

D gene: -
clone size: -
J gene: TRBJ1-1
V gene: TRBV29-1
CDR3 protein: CSVVPLMNTEAFF
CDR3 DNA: TGCAGCGTTGTTCCACTCATGAACACTGAAGCTTTCTTT

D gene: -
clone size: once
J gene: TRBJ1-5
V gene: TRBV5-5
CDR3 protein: CASSSLGAGEPQHF
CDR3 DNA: TGTGCCAGCAGCTCGCTGGGGGCCGGGGAGCCCCAGCATTTT

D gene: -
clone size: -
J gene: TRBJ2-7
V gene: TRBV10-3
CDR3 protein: CAISESTYSSYEQYF
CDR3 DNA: TGTGCCATCAGTGAGTCTACCTATAGCTCCTACGAGCAGTACTTC

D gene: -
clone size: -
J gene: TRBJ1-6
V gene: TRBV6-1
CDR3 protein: CASSEVGTSPLHF
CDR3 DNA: TGTGCCAGCAGTGAAGTCGGGACATCACCCCTCCACTTT

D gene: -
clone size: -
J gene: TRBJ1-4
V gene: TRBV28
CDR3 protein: CASRRGTNEKLFF
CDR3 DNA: TGTGCCAGCAGGCGGGGGACTAATGAAAAACTGTTTTTT

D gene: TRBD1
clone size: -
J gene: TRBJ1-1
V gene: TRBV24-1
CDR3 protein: CATSDPGGSTEAFF
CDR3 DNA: TGTGCCACCAGTGACCCAGGGGGAAGCACTGAAGCTTTCTTT

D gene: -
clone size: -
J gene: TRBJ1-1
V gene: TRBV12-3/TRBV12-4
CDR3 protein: CASTVNTEAFF
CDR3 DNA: TGTGCCAGCACCGTAAACACTGAAGCTTTCTTT

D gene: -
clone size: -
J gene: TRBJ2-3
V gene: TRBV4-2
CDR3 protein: CASSHRGGAGLGIPDTQYF
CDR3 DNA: TGTGCCAGCAGCCATCGAGGCGGAGCGGGCCTGGGGATACCAGATACGCAGTATTTT

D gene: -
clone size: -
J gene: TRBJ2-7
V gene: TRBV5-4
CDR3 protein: CASRPDRTSYEQYF
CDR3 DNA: TGTGCCAGCAGACCTGACAGGACCTCCTACGAGCAGTACTTC

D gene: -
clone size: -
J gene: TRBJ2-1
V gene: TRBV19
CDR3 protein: CASSFYTASSYNEQFF
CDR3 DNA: TGTGCCAGTAGTTTCTACACTGCTAGCTCCTACAATGAGCAGTTCTTC

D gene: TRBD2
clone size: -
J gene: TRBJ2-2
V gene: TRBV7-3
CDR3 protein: CASSGSGRGAGELFF
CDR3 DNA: TGTGCCAGCAGCGGTAGCGGGAGAGGGGCCGGGGAGCTGTTTTTT

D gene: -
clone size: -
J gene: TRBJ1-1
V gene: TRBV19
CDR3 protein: CASSIGSTEAFF
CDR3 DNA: TGTGCCAGTAGTATAGGTAGCACTGAAGCTTTCTTT

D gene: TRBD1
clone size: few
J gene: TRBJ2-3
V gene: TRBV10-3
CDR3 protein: CAIKNDRESSTDTQYF
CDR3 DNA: TGTGCCATCAAAAACGACAGGGAATCTAGCACAGATACGCAGTATTTT

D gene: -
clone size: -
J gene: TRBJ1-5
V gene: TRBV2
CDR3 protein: CARTIGGAGQPQHF
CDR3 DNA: TGTGCCAGAACCATAGGGGGGGCTGGACAGCCCCAGCATTTT

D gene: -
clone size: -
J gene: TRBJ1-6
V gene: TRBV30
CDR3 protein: CAWGELGFRSPLHF
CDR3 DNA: TGTGCCTGGGGAGAGCTGGGCTTTCGTTCACCCCTCCACTTT

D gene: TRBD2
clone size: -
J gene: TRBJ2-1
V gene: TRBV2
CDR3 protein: CASSVGLAGGVNEQFF
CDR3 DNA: TGTGCCAGCAGTGTTGGACTAGCGGGGGGGGTCAATGAGCAGTTCTTC

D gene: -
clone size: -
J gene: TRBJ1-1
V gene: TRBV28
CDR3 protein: CASSDSEAFF
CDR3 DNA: TGTGCCAGCAGCGACTCTGAAGCTTTCTTT

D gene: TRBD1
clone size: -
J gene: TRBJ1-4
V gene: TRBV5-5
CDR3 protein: CASSGTGASEKLFF
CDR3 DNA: TGTGCCAGCAGTGGGACAGGGGCTAGTGAAAAACTGTTTTTT

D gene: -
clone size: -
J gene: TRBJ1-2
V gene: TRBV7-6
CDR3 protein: CASSLQGHLGYGYTF
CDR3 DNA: TGTGCCAGCAGCTTACAGGGGCATCTAGGCTATGGCTACACCTTC

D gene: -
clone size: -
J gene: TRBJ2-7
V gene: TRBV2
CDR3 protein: CASSEGWAPYEQYF
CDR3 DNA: TGTGCCAGCAGTGAAGGGTGGGCGCCCTACGAGCAGTACTTC

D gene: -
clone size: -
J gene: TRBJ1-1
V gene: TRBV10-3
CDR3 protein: CAISGQGGTEAFF
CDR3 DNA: TGTGCCATCTCCGGCCAAGGGGGCACTGAAGCTTTCTTT

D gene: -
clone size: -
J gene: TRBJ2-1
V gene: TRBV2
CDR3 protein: CASSGVYGSGNEQFF
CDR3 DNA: TGTGCCAGCAGTGGGGTCTACGGGAGTGGCAATGAGCAGTTCTTC

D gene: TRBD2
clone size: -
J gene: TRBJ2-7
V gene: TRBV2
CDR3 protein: CASTDGLAGGPQYF
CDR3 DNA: TGTGCCAGCACTGATGGACTAGCGGGAGGGCCTCAGTACTTC

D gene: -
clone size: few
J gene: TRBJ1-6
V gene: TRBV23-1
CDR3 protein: CASPGIANSPLHF
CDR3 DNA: TGCGCCAGCCCCGGGATCGCTAATTCACCCCTCCACTTT

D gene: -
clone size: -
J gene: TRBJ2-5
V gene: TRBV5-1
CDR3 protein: CASAAEGTPGTQYF
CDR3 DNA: TGCGCCAGCGCAGCGGAGGGGACGCCCGGGACCCAGTACTTC

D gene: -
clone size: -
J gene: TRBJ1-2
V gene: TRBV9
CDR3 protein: CASTSANYGYTF
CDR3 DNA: TGTGCCAGCACGTCCGCTAACTATGGCTACACCTTC

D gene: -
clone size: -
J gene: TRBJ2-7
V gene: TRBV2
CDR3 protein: CASSEALQADYEQYF
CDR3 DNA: TGTGCCAGCAGTGAAGCGCTTCAAGCTGACTACGAGCAGTACTTC

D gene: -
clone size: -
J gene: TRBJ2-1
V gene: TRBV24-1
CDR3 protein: CATSDLERTNYNEQFF
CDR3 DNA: TGTGCCACCAGTGATTTGGAGCGGACTAACTACAATGAGCAGTTCTTC

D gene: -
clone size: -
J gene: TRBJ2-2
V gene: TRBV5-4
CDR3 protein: CASSSARANTGELFF
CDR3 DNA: TGTGCCAGCAGCTCCGCCCGGGCGAACACCGGGGAGCTGTTTTTT